The subject of this entry is one T cell receptor (beta chain). This clone was seen a single time. Its antigen is still unknown. It has no much larger one-base neighbor in the sample; base qualities were not kept. The cohort consisted of 600 to 700 healthy bone marrow donors. Cohort members were all nominally healthy when sampled, although unrecorded immune exposures were likely present. The donor was CMV seronegative and belonged to the group of around 400 seronegative cohort members. Each donor provided a peripheral blood sample, and peripheral blood mononuclear cells were used for TCR beta sequencing. The Qiagen DNeasy Blood Extraction Kit was used to extract genomic DNA from the blood cell samples. Libraries were prepared through the immunoSEQ multiplex PCR assay. For the multiplex PCR, a mixture combining 60 forward primers for TCR Vbeta segments and 13 reverse primers for TCR Jbeta segments was used. Amplification of the CDR3 region of rearranged TCR beta genes was performed with a multiplex PCR assay on genomic DNA. Amplified TCR beta libraries were sequenced as 87-base-pair reads on the Illumina HiSeq System. In the original analysis: Across the roughly 640 repertoires, a later analysis counted 78 million or so unique TCR beta chains, around 11 million of which were shared by at least two donors. A nearest-neighbor algorithm error-corrected the raw reads and collapsed the reads into unique sequences, merging closely related sequences to remove PCR and sequencing errors. CDR3 sequences were aligned to IMGT reference sequences to assign V, D and J gene segments. For a sequence to be retained, a match of at least six nucleotides was required to both a V gene segment and a J gene segment. A rearrangement counted as productive if the CDR3 had no stop codons and remained in frame with V and J, and every other rearrangement counted as non-productive. Following IMGT convention, CDR3 was defined as the stretch from the second conserved V-encoded cysteine up to the conserved J-encoded phenylalanine. The earlier analysis of about 570 of the donors excluded any sequence lacking an unambiguous match to a single V gene segment. In an earlier analysis of about 590 of the donors, a V segment was called functional when productive rearrangements were above 56.7%, and segregating when the standard deviation between donors exceeded 5%. A statistical classification framework was developed to diagnose cytomegalovirus status using the catalog of TCR beta chain sequences. A later analysis assigned V and J genes by comparing TCR nucleotide sequences with IMGT/GENE-DB human TR gene sequences. Using the TCRdist pipeline, a later analysis assigned CDR3 sequences along with most-parsimonious VDJ recombination scenarios. In a later analysis, every TCR beta chain was defined by the combination of its CDR3 amino acid sequence and its V-gene family, and reads without a unique V-gene family were dropped. To address suspected cross-contamination and a sequencing artifact, a later analysis removed around 600 highly shared, low-generation-probability nucleotide sequences. In a later analysis, a clonal expansion index was calculated for each public chain from normalized within-repertoire ranks of inferred template counts. A later analysis computed generation probabilities with a VDJ recombination model fitted to out-of-frame rearrangements, and checked the results against IGoR. A later analysis scored TCR-TCR, TCR-HLA and TCR-CMV co-occurrence with hypergeometric tests, applying a repertoire-size bias correction to TCR pairs. To estimate false discovery rates, a later analysis permuted the HLA or CMV assignments 20 times. In a later analysis, co-occurring TCRs were grouped with DBSCAN, and TCRdist sequence similarity was added when clustering was performed within HLA-allele-positive subsets. Repertoires with fewer than 30,000 or more than 120,000 public chains, plus five repertoires with anomalous nucleotide sharing, were excluded from co-occurrence clustering. Drawn from immuneACCESS, this table holds only the in-frame rearrangements with V and J called that TCRdb kept. Clones are partly lost; checked studies trace under half to an unresolved V gene and leave the rest unexplained. V, J and clone size are taken as reported in that table, and D and trimming were inferred from the DNA itself. This sample holds some 140,000 clones; around 78% were observed only once. The top ten hold approximately 1.5% of the sample.

This sample was included in a study of cytomegalovirus exposure and HLA in healthy donors listed by TCRdb under 2017. Some background on the complete study: According to an earlier analysis of a few hundred of the donors, about 180 million T cells yielded 120 million or so unique TCR beta sequences and roughly 280 Gb of sequence data. An early release covering about 600 HLA-typed donors comprised approximately 300 gigabases of sequencing data and roughly 85 million unique TCR sequences. The genetic ancestry cluster associated with self-reported Caucasian donors included 70% to 85% of the 300 to 400 genotyped donors. The study aimed to test whether cataloging public T cell receptors could reveal signatures of past pathogen exposure. The T cell repertoires of under 750 subjects were profiled by immunosequencing and related to cytomegalovirus serostatus. A separate validation cohort of some 130 different subjects was used in addition to the 666-subject first cohort. To predict cytomegalovirus infection status, the study brought together high-throughput TCR immunosequencing, statistical association of individual TCRs with disease status, and machine learning. In a later analysis, previously published TCR beta repertoires from several hundred donors were re-analyzed and high-resolution HLA genotyping was added so that TCR occurrence patterns could be studied. Rather than drawing on any new phenotypic data, the later analysis identified candidate immune exposures from TCR beta sequences and the way those sequences occurred across donors. In an earlier analysis of 587 of the donors, high-throughput TCR beta sequencing was used to judge whether each TCR beta V gene segment behaved as functional or pseudogenic. Donor age, sex, ethnicity and CMV serostatus were compiled alongside the repertoire data. In a later genetic analysis, genome-wide SNP genotypes for about 55% of the 666 donors were used, and that subset was treated as a discovery cohort. All discovery cohort repertoires had been generated on a single sequencing platform. HLA typing covered class I and class II loci at four-digit resolution. The number of typed donors differed by locus: about 629-630 for A, B, C, DRB1 and DQB1; 500 to 550 for DQA1; 606 for DPA1; and approximately 450 for DPB1. Four to six DR-DQ haplotypes were handled as single units for association and clustering because linkage in the cohort was strong. Among approximately 370 genotyped donors of the cohort, an average of about 240,000 unique TCR beta nucleotide sequences was sequenced per donor, of which about 20% were non-productive.

What the authors observed across the whole study: Across donors, most TCR sequences were observed very rarely, whereas some public TCRs were present in many individuals. At a false discovery rate of 0.05, a later analysis linked approximately 18,000 TCR beta sequences to specific HLA alleles. Correlated functional status among segregating V segments might be attributable to linkage disequilibrium, but an unknown experimental factor could not be ruled out. Broadly in line with IMGT annotations, most TCR beta V segments showed up in productive rearrangements about 87% or about 30% of the time in an earlier analysis of approximately 640 of the donors. According to the authors, the approach could potentially be generalized to other disease states and immunological phenotypes. Immune exposure information for the cohort was limited to CMV serostatus. According to a later analysis, most CMV-associated TCR beta chains appeared to be HLA-restricted, and the HLA associations seemed to be driven largely by CMV exposure. Roughly uniform sequencing depth across donors was assumed in presence/absence analyses, although this assumption may not hold. V-gene and J-gene trimming of TCR beta chains was associated with a missense DCLRE1C variant in a later genetic analysis, and the association was replicated in an independent cohort. According to a later analysis, TCR association rates differed among HLA loci, with DRB1 alleles showing the most associated TCRs and HLA-C alleles showing the fewest. Compared with equally common non-associated chains, HLA-associated TCR beta chains in a later analysis were more clonally expanded and had lower generation probabilities. The study gave a list of 150 to 200 TCR beta chains associated with cytomegalovirus. Because the 87-base-pair reads could not distinguish some IMGT-functional V segments, including TRBV6-2 and TRBV6-3, those segments were excluded. Because some donors lacked HLA typing at each locus, the association tests relied only on the typed subset. A cluster of highly shared sequence variants was judged likely to be a technical artifact of the sequencing pipeline. In a later genetic analysis, fewer N-insertions in productive TCRs were reported among donors in an Asian-associated ancestry cluster than the approximately 670-donor mean. In vitro tests confirmed that three of the cytomegalovirus-associated TCR beta chains recognize cytomegalovirus antigens. The cohort was sequenced for TCR beta chains only, and without alpha or paired-chain data the features that could be detected were limited. Several of the top co-occurrence clusters appeared to be linked to parvovirus B19, influenza, CMV and Epstein-Barr virus, according to a later analysis. When HLA alleles, especially DR and DQ, strongly co-occurred, attributing TCR associations to individual alleles was difficult. A further reported finding was that TCR beta sequences accurately predicted the HLA-A and HLA-B alleles for most subjects in the first cohort. In both the original and validation cohorts, the classifier was reported to diagnose cytomegalovirus status with high specificity and sensitivity. Because counts were too low, approximately 15 rarely observed V segments, including chromosome 9 orphons, were excluded from the earlier analysis of fewer than 650 of the donors.

The CDR3 spans 14 residues, from the cysteine through the phenylalanine. CDR3 DNA only is kept here, 42 bases in frame from base 1. From the germline V gene, CDR1 is ENHRY and CDR2 is SYGVKD. V lost 2 bases and J lost 4 bases, and the count of bases not matched to a germline gene is 4. Sequenced material: PBMCs. The TCR sequence derives from a man aged 35 to 55 in good health and CMV-seronegative. The sequence joins TRBV10-3 to TRBJ1-1; 7 bases in the middle match TRBD1. The DNA sequence is as follows: TGTGCCATCAGTGAGACCGGACAGGTCACTGAAGCTTTCTTT. Its protein product is CAISETGQVTEAFF.